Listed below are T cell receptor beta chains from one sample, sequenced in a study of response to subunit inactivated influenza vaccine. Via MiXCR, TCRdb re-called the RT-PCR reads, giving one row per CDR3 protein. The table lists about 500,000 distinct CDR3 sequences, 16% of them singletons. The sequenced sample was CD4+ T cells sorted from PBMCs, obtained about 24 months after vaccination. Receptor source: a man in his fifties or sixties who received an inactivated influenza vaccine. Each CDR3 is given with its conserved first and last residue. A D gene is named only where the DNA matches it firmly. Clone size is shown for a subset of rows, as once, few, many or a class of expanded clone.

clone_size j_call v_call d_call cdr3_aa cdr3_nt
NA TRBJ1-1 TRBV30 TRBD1 CAWRGTGTATEAFF TGTGCCTGGAGGGGGACCGGGACAGCCACTGAAGCTTTCTTT
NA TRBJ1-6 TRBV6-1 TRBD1 CASRPGQGILLSDSPLHF TGTGCCAGCAGGCCGGGACAGGGGATTCTCCTGTCGGATTCACCCCTCCACTTT
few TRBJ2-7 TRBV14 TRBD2 CASSRFIRTSGVYEQYF TGTGCCAGCAGCCGATTTATACGGACTAGCGGGGTGTACGAGCAGTACTTC
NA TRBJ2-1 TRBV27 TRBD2 CASRQTSGGSAEQFF TGTGCCAGCAGGCAGACTAGCGGGGGGTCGGCTGAGCAGTTCTTC
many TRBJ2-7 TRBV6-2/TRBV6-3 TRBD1 CASSYSPGQGAKEQYF TGTGCCAGCAGTTACTCACCGGGACAGGGGGCGAAGGAGCAGTACTTC
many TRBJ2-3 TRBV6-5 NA CASSYRLGDTQYF TGTGCCAGCAGTTACCGCCTTGGGGATACGCAGTATTTT
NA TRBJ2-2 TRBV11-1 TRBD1 CASRVRPTKTGGYTGELFF TGTGCCAGCAGGGTACGCCCGACTAAGACAGGGGGCTACACCGGGGAGCTGTTTTTT
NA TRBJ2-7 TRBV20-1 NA CSARAATYEQYF TGCAGTGCTAGGGCAGCTACCTACGAGCAGTACTTC
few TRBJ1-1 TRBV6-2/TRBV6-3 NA CASKNTRAPLEAFF TGTGCCAGCAAGAACACGCGGGCCCCATTAGAAGCTTTCTTT
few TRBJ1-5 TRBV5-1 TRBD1 CASSLDGQGNQPQHF TGCGCCAGCAGCTTGGACGGACAGGGTAATCAGCCCCAGCATTTT
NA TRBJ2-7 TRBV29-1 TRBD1 CSVDLGTGVSEQYF TGCAGCGTTGATTTAGGGACAGGGGTCTCCGAGCAGTACTTC
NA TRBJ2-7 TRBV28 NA CASSFGTSIREQYF TGTGCCAGCAGTTTCGGGACATCCATCCGGGAGCAGTACTTC
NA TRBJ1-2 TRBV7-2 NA CASSLNRLNYGYTF TGTGCCAGCAGCTTAAACAGACTAAACTATGGCTACACCTTC
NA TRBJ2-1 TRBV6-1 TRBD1 CASSEDRGQYNEQFF TGTGCCAGCAGTGAAGACAGGGGGCAGTACAATGAGCAGTTCTTC
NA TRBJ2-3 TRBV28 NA CASRRDTVTDTQYF TGTGCCAGCCGCCGGGACACGGTAACAGATACGCAGTATTTT
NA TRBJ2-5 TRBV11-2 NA CASSLPRGVWETQYF TGTGCCAGCAGCTTGCCTAGGGGGGTCTGGGAGACCCAGTACTTC
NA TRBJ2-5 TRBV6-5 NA CASSYSSTAQETQYF TGTGCCAGCAGTTACTCGTCAACAGCCCAAGAGACCCAGTACTTC
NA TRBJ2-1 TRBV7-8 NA CASSLVVWYNEQFF TGTGCCAGCAGCTTAGTTGTCTGGTACAATGAGCAGTTCTTC
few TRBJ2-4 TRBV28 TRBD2 CASSLGITSGRRNIQYF TGTGCCAGCAGTTTAGGGATTACTAGCGGGAGACGGAACATTCAGTACTTC
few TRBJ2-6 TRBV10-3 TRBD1 CAIRGSDRPHSGANVLTF TGTGCCATCAGAGGCTCGGACAGGCCCCACTCTGGGGCCAACGTCCTGACTTTC
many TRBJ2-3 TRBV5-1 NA CASSLDGDTQYF TGCGCCAGCAGCTTGGACGGAGATACGCAGTATTTT
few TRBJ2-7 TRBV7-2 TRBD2 CASRLAGGYEQYF TGTGCCAGTAGACTAGCGGGAGGTTACGAGCAGTACTTC
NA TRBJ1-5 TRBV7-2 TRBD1 CASSAGQGGAQPQHF TGTGCCAGCAGCGCCGGACAGGGCGGTGCACAGCCCCAGCATTTT
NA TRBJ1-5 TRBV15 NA CATSRAGNQPQHF TGTGCCACCAGCAGAGCTGGTAATCAGCCCCAGCATTTT
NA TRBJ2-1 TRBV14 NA CASSQEFNEQFF TGTGCCAGCAGCCAAGAGTTCAATGAGCAGTTCTTC
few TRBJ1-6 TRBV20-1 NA CSATGRYYNSPLHF TGCAGTGCCACTGGACGCTACTATAATTCACCCCTCCACTTT
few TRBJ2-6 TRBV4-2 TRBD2 CASSPLAGRTGANVLTF TGTGCCAGCAGCCCCCTAGCGGGGAGGACTGGGGCCAACGTCCTGACTTTC
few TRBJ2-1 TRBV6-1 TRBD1 CASSRAGTGALNEQFF TGTGCCAGCAGTCGGGCCGGGACAGGGGCCCTCAATGAGCAGTTCTTC
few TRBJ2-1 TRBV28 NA CASSLLPSSNEQFF TGTGCCAGCAGTTTACTTCCCAGCAGCAATGAGCAGTTCTTC
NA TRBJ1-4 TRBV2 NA CASSEVPTMGEKLFF TGTGCCAGCAGTGAGGTGCCTACGATGGGTGAAAAACTGTTTTTT
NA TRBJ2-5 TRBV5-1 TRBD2 CASSLGLAGVPPQETQYF TGCGCCAGCAGCTTGGGACTAGCGGGAGTCCCCCCCCAAGAGACCCAGTACTTC
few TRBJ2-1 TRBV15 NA CATSMVRNEQFF TGTGCCACCAGCATGGTGCGCAATGAGCAGTTCTTC
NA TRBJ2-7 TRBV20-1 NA CSAQSGTDYEQYF TGCAGTGCTCAAAGCGGGACAGACTACGAGCAGTACTTC
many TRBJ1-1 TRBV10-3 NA CAISGDTPNTEAFF TGTGCCATCAGTGGGGACACCCCGAACACTGAAGCTTTCTTT
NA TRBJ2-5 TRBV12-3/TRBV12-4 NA CASSLEAGGRQTQYF TGTGCCAGCAGTTTAGAGGCCGGGGGCAGACAGACCCAGTACTTC
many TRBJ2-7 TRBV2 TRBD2 CASSDWGRMGLDAYEQYF TGTGCCAGCAGTGATTGGGGAAGGATGGGACTAGACGCCTACGAGCAGTACTTC
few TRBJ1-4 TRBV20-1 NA CSAPLARGNEKLFF TGCAGTGCTCCCTTGGCCAGGGGCAATGAAAAACTGTTTTTT
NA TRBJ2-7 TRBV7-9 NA CASSLGGGNEQYF TGTGCCAGCAGCTTAGGGGGGGGCAACGAGCAGTACTTC